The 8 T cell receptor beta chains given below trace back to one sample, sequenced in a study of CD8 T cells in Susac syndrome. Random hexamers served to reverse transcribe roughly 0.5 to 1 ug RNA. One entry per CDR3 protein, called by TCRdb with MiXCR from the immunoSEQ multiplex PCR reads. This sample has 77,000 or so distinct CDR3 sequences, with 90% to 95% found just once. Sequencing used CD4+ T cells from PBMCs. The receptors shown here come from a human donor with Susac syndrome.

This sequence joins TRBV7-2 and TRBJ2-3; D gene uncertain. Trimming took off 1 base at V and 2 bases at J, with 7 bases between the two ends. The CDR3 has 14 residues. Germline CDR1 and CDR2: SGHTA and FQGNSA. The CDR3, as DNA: TGTGCCAGCAGCTTAGGTCAGCTCACAGATACGCAGTATTTT. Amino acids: CASSLGQLTDTQYF.

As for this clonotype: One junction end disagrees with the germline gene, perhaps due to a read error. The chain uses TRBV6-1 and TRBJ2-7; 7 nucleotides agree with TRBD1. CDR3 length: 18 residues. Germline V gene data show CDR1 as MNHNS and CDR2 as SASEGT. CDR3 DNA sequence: TGTGCCAGCAGCCCTAGACAGGGTTTGGTTAATTCGGAGGCTAGACTGAACTTC. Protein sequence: CASSPRQGLVNSEARLNF.

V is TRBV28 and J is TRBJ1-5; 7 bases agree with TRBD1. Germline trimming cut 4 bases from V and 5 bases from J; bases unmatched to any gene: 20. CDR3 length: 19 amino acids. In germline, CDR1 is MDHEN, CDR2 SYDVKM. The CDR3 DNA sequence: TGTGCCAGCAGTTCCGATCCGCTTATGAGGGGGCTGTCTGATCAGCCCCAGCATTTT. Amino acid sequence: CASSSDPLMRGLSDQPQHF.

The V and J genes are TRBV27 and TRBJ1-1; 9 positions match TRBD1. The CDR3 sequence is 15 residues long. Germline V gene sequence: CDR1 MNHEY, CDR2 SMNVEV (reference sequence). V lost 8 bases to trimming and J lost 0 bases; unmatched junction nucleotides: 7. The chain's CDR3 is CASGKDRGVNTEAFF. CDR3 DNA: TGTGCCAGCGGAAAGGACAGGGGAGTGAACACTGAAGCTTTCTTT.

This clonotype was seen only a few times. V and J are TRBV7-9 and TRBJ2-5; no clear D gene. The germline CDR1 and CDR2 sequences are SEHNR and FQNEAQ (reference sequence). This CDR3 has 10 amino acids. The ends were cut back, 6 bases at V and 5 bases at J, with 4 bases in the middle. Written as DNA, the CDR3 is TGTGCCAGCAGTCTGGAGACCCAGTACTTC. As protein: CASSLETQYF.

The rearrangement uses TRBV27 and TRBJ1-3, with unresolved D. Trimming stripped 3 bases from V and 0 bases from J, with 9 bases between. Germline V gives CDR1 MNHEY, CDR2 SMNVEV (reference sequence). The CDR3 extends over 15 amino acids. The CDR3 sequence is CASSLDGNSGNTIYF. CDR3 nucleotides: TGTGCCAGCAGTTTGGACGGAAACTCTGGAAACACCATATATTTT.

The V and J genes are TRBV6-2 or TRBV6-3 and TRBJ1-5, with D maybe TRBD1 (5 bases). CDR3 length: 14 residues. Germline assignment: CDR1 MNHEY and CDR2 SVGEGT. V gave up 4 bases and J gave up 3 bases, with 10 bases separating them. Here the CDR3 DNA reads TGTGCCAGCAGTTGGGGGGAGGTCAATCAGCCCCAGCATTTT. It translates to CASSWGEVNQPQHF.

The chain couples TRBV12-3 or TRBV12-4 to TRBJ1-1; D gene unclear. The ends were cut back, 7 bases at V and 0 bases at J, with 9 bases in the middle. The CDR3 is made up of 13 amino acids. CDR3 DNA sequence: TGTGCCAGCACCGAAACAGTGAACACTGAAGCTTTCTTT. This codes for CASTETVNTEAFF.